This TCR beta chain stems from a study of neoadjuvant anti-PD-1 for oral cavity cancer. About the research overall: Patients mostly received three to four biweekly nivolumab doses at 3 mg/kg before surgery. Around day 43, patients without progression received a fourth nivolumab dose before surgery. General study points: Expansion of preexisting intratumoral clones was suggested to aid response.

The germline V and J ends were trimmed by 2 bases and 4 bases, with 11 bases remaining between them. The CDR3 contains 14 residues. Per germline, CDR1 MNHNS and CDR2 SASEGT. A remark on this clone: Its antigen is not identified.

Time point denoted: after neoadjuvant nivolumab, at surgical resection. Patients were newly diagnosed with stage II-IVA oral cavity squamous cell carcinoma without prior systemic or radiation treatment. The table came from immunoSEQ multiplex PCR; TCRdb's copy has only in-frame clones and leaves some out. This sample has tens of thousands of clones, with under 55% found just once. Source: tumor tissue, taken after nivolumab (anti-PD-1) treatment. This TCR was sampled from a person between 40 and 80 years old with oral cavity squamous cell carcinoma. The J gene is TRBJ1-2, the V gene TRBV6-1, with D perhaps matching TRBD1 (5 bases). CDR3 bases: TGTGCCAGCAGTGAACTCAGGGTTGTCTATGGCTACACCTTC. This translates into CASSELRVVYGYTF.